The 9 T cell receptor beta chains listed next were all sequenced from one sample in a study of T-cell reconstitution after alpha-beta-depleted transplantation in children. This sample's TCRbeta library carried unique molecular identifier barcodes. TCRdb re-derived calls from the PCR reads in MiXCR, one entry per CDR3 protein. Of about 270,000 distinct CDR3 sequences in the sample, approximately 9.8% are singletons; the top ten hold roughly a tenth. The sample was PBMCs from the stem cell graft donor, taken from the stem cell graft. These receptors came from a human donor who donated a stem cell graft to a child with SCID.

This clonotype was recorded at least ten times. This chain uses TRBV10-2 with TRBJ2-5; D call uncertain. The V and J ends lost 4 bases and 3 bases respectively, with 15 bases between them. From germline, CDR1 is WSHSY and CDR2 SAAADI. This CDR3 comprises 15 residues. DNA of the CDR3: TGCGCCAGCAGTGCTCTCTCGGCCTATAAAGAGACCCAGTACTTC. It translates to CASSALSAYKETQYF.

This clonotype was picked up many times. The chain links TRBV5-5 to TRBJ2-5; D is perhaps TRBD1 or TRBD2 (6 bases each). From germline, CDR1 is SGHKS and CDR2 YYEKEE (reference sequence). This CDR3 has 14 amino acids. V lost 5 bases and J lost 1, with 12 bases in between. The CDR3 is CASRVGGPQETQYF. In DNA, the CDR3 is TGTGCCAGCAGGGTTGGGGGGCCCCAAGAGACCCAGTACTTC.

This chain joins TRBV5-1 and TRBJ2-3; D ambiguous. The V end lost 6 bases, the J end lost 4 bases, and 15 bases lay between the germline ends. This CDR3 has 14 residues. CDR1 and CDR2 from the germline V gene are SGHRS and YFSETQ. The CDR3 coding sequence is TGCGCCAGCACCCTCTGGGGTCCCCCAGATACGCAGTATTTT. Its translation is CASTLWGPPDTQYF.

V and J are TRBV12-3 or TRBV12-4 and TRBJ1-1; perhaps TRBD1 as D (6 bases). Trimming took 6 bases from V and 5 from J, leaving 16 bases between them. The CDR3 contains 14 residues. The CDR3 nucleotides read TGTGCCAGCAGCCTAGGGGGGGCTTGGACTGAAGCTTTCTTT. Its translation is CASSLGGAWTEAFF.

This rearrangement joins TRBV5-5 to TRBJ1-1, with no clear D. Trimming removed 5 bases from V and 5 bases from J, with 13 bases in between. Germline values: CDR1 SGHKS, CDR2 YYEKEE (reference sequence). This CDR3 is built from 13 residues. The CDR3 here is CASRGWGSTEAFF. The CDR3 nucleotides read TGTGCCAGCAGGGGATGGGGAAGTACTGAAGCTTTCTTT.

In this sample, this clonotype turned up a few times. V usage is TRBV29-1 and J usage is TRBJ1-3; 7 nucleotides match TRBD1. This CDR3 is built from 14 residues. V lost 3 bases to trimming and J lost 4 bases; unmatched junction nucleotides: 6. Germline V gene data show CDR1 as SQVTM and CDR2 as ANQGSEA. For the CDR3, the DNA is TGCAGCGTTGAGACAGGGCTGGGAGGAAACACCATATATTTT. Encoded protein: CSVETGLGGNTIYF.

This clonotype was seen a handful of times. The chain has TRBV2 and TRBJ2-1, with unresolved D. Germline CDR1 is SNHLY and CDR2 is FYNNEI. Trimming cost V 4 bases and J 11 bases, with 12 bases left between them. This CDR3 is 12 amino acids long. CDR3 coding DNA: TGTGCCAGCAGTGGACCGATCCCCCAGCAGTTCTTC. Residues: CASSGPIPQQFF.

This clonotype was seen only once. This chain uses TRBV18 with TRBJ2-7; a possible D gene is TRBD2 (5 bases). V lost 2 bases, J lost 0 bases, and 8 bases lay in between. In germline, CDR1 is KGHSH, CDR2 LQKENI. The CDR3 is 14 amino acids. The CDR3 sequence: CASSPGRGSYEQYF. In nucleotides, the CDR3 is TGTGCCAGCTCACCAGGCCGGGGCTCCTACGAGCAGTACTTC. The full variable domain, completed using reference TRBV18 and TRBJ2-7, is NAGVMQNPRHLVRRRGQEARLRCSPMKGHSHVYWYRQLPEEGLKFMVYLQKENIIDESGMPKERFSAEFPKEGPSILRIQQVVRGDSAAYFCASSPGRGSYEQYFGPGTRLTVT.

The J gene is TRBJ1-4, the V gene TRBV4-2; no definite D call. The germline V and J ends were trimmed by 0 bases and 12 bases, with 11 bases remaining between them. Per germline, CDR1 LGHNA and CDR2 YNFKEQ. The CDR3 contains 13 residues. The CDR3 DNA reads TGTGCCAGCAGCCAAGAGTACGGTTTGGAACTGTTTTTT. The encoded protein is CASSQEYGLELFF.